The 9 T cell receptor beta chains below come from one sample, sequenced in a study of beta chain features in type 1 diabetes. The investigators reverse transcribed all of the isolated RNA, so they sequenced expressed TCRB transcripts. Produced via immunoSEQ multiplex PCR; TCRdb's table is partial and in-frame only. Among 60,000 to 75,000 clones, 59% were seen once, and the ten largest hold about 2%. Sequencing used Tregs from blood. The receptor set was obtained from a young woman in good health.

The chain recombines TRBV10-3 with TRBJ2-3; 12 bases fit TRBD1. The CDR3 is made up of 15 amino acids. V was pared by 6 bases and J by 4 bases, with 5 bases of the junction left unmatched. The V gene's germline CDR1 is ENHRY and CDR2 SYGVKD. The CDR3 DNA reads as TGTGCCATCAGGGGACAGGGGGCTTGGGCAGATACGCAGTATTTT. It codes for CAIRGQGAWADTQYF.

The chain recombines TRBV6-5 with TRBJ1-1; maybe TRBD1 (5 bases). The V gene's germline CDR1 is MNHEY and CDR2 SVGAGI. This CDR3 is built from 15 residues. V was clipped by 6 bases and J by 3 bases, with 17 bases between them. The CDR3 spells CASSRPGTGYTEAFF. The DNA for the CDR3 is TGTGCCAGCAGCCGCCCTGGGACTGGGTACACTGAAGCTTTCTTT.

V and J are TRBV27 and TRBJ2-2; TRBD2 might be the D (6 bases). Germline V gene lookup returns CDR1 MNHEY and CDR2 SMNVEV (reference sequence). The V end was cut by 7 bases, the J end by 4 bases, with 16 bases between. The CDR3 consists of 15 residues. CDR3 DNA sequence: TGTGCCAGCAAGCTGGCGGGGAGTGTCACCGGGGAGCTGTTTTTT. Protein sequence: CASKLAGSVTGELFF.

This clone was counted between two and nine times. This chain links TRBV7-2 with TRBJ1-5; 10 bases are shared with TRBD1. V dropped 4 bases and J dropped 7; count of bases not matched to a gene: 10. Germline V gene data show CDR1 as SGHTA and CDR2 as FQGNSA. CDR3 size: 16 residues. CDR3 sequence: CASSWAGTGAKQPQHF. As DNA, the CDR3 is TGTGCCAGCAGCTGGGCCGGGACAGGGGCAAAGCAGCCCCAGCATTTT.

This clone was seen only once. This chain uses TRBV7-9 with TRBJ1-5; possibly TRBD1 for D (5 bases). Trimming stripped 6 bases from V and 11 bases from J, with 23 bases between. CDR1 SEHNR and CDR2 FQNEAQ come from the germline V gene (reference sequence). This CDR3 spans 15 amino acids. CDR3 in amino acids: CASSSAGRLDGAQHF. The CDR3 region has the DNA TGTGCCAGCAGTTCCGCGGGGCGCCTTGACGGGGCCCAGCATTTT.

The sample holds a few counts of this clone. The rearrangement links TRBV29-1 to TRBJ2-1; 7 bases are shared with TRBD1. The CDR3 is made up of 15 amino acids. The V gene end was trimmed by 5 bases and the J gene end by 7 bases; junction bases not matched to a gene: 14. The V gene's germline CDR1 is SQVTM and CDR2 ANQGSEA. The CDR3 loop reads CSVWDSAPTRNEQFF. CDR3 sequence (DNA): TGCAGCGTTTGGGACAGCGCTCCTACTAGAAATGAGCAGTTCTTC.

The chain combines TRBV5-1 with TRBJ2-1; 9 positions agree with TRBD2. Unmatched junction bases numbered 6, after V lost 2 bases and J lost 6 bases. This CDR3 is built from 15 residues. The germline CDR1 and CDR2 sequences are SGHRS and YFSETQ. CDR3 sequence reads: CASSFGRGGLNEQFF. The CDR3 bases are TGCGCCAGCAGCTTCGGGCGGGGGGGCCTCAATGAGCAGTTCTTC.

This clone has a handful of counts. The rearrangement links TRBV5-4 to TRBJ1-1; D is uncertain. Germline V gene data show CDR1 as SGHNT and CDR2 as YYREEE (reference sequence). V was cut by 2 bases and J by 11 bases, with 13 bases left in between. This CDR3 has 12 amino acids. In nucleotides, the CDR3 is TGTGCCAGCAGCTTTGGGGAGATCGACGCTTTCTTT. It encodes CASSFGEIDAFF.

The table lists this clone with a few counts. The rearrangement joins TRBV7-9 to TRBJ1-5, with 7 bases that match TRBD1. There are 14 residues in the CDR3. Germline lookup yields CDR1 SEHNR and CDR2 FQNEAQ (reference sequence). The ends lost 5 bases at V and 6 bases at J; junction bases unmatched: 7. The CDR3 loop is CASSPDRVSQPQHF. The DNA for the CDR3 is TGTGCCAGCAGCCCCGACAGGGTCAGTCAGCCCCAGCATTTT.